The 29 T cell receptor beta chains below all came from one sample that was sequenced in a study of low-dose radiotherapy and immunotherapy resistance in tumors. Indicated time point: before trial treatment. Alpha- and beta-chain coverage of first-strand cDNA came from TRAV- and TRBV-specific primers. TCR amplification involved around 22 PCR cycles with a constant-region primer and V-primer adapter. A single record per CDR3 protein comes from TCRdb applying MiXCR to the reads. The sample lists under 70,000 distinct CDR3 sequences; under 30% were seen once. The specimen was PBMCs, collected before treatment. These receptors were collected from a male donor with prostate cancer.

In the case of this clonotype: This may stem from a read error, because a much larger clone lies one nucleotide away. The J gene is TRBJ2-5, the V gene TRBV3-1, with 8 bases aligning to TRBD2. This CDR3 is 15 amino acids long. Germline assignment: CDR1 LGHDT and CDR2 YNNKEL (reference sequence). CDR3: CASSQDQRGGETPYF. In nucleotides, the CDR3 is TGTGCCAGCAGCCAAGATCAACGGGGGGGAGAGACCCCGTACTTC.

This clonotype appeared a single time. The CDR3: CSATLQSTEAFF. CDR3 nucleotide sequence: TGCAGTGCTACTCTACAGTCGACTGAAGCTTTCTTT. This chain links TRBV20-1 with TRBJ1-1; D is unresolved. The CDR3 runs to 12 residues. V was shortened by 4 bases and J by 5 bases, with 11 bases between the two germline ends. Germline V lookup: CDR1 DFQATT, CDR2 SNEGSKA (reference sequence).

The chain is built from TRBV19 and TRBJ2-3, with D perhaps matching TRBD2 (7 bases). Per germline, CDR1 LNHDA and CDR2 SQIVND (reference sequence). Trimming left V 3 bases short and J 10 bases short, with 11 bases between. This CDR3 has 12 amino acids. CDR3 loop: CASSMGGPAQYF. The CDR3 nucleotides read TGTGCCAGTAGTATGGGGGGGCCGGCGCAGTATTTT.

This clonotype was seen ten or more times. The J gene is TRBJ2-5, the V gene TRBV12-3 or TRBV12-4; 7 nucleotides align to TRBD1. The CDR3 contains 13 residues. With 6 bases clipped from V and 6 bases from J, the junction kept 7 bases outside the gene matches. CDR3 nucleotide sequence: TGTGCCAGCAGGGTACAGGGGAGACAGACCCAGTACTTC. It specifies CASRVQGRQTQYF.

This clonotype occurred many times. This sequence joins TRBV23-1 and TRBJ1-5, with D perhaps matching TRBD1 (5 bases). TRBV23-1 is reported as an ORF; its role is uncertain. The CDR3 length is 16 residues. CDR3 DNA sequence: TGCGCGGTACGACTCGGGGCTAACCTCGGCAATCAGCCCCAGCATTTT. Protein product: CAVRLGANLGNQPQHF.

This clonotype was picked up many times. The chain has TRBV10-2 and TRBJ2-5; 9 positions agree with TRBD2. Germline CDR1 is WSHSY and CDR2 is SAAADI. The CDR3 length is 16 residues. Unmatched junction bases numbered 11, after V lost 0 bases and J lost 9 bases. The CDR3 nucleotides read TGCGCCAGCAGTGAGTCGACTAGCGGTGATCAGAAGGCCCAGTACTTC. Translation gives CASSESTSGDQKAQYF.

In its sample, this clonotype was seen many times. The V and J genes are TRBV27 and TRBJ2-7; 9 bases are shared with TRBD1. Germline V CDR1 and CDR2: MNHEY, SMNVEV (reference sequence). With V trimmed by 6 bases and J by 5 bases, 11 bases remained unmatched. The CDR3 has 15 residues. The CDR3 coding sequence is TGTGCCAGCAGCGCGGCGGGGACAGGGTCCAACGAGCAGTACTTC. Protein: CASSAAGTGSNEQYF.

This clonotype was counted ten times or more. The rearrangement joins TRBV7-2 to TRBJ1-5, with D unclear. The ends were cut back, 5 bases at V and 3 bases at J, with 14 bases in the middle. From germline, CDR1 is SGHTA and CDR2 FQGNSA. CDR3 size: 15 residues. The CDR3 spells CASSLFPGLNQPQHF. The CDR3 DNA is TGTGCCAGCAGCCTATTTCCCGGGCTCAATCAGCCCCAGCATTTT. The full variable domain, its missing parts supplied by reference TRBV7-2 and TRBJ1-5, is GAGVSQSPSNKVTEKGKDVELRCDPISGHTALYWYRQSLGQGLEFLIYFQGNSAPDKSGLPSDRFSAERTGGSVSTLTIQRTQQEDSAVYLCASSLFPGLNQPQHFGDGTRLSIL.

This clonotype occurred many times. The CDR3 nucleotides are TGTGCCAGCAGGGGGACAGGGCTCGGCGAGACCCAGTACTTC. As protein: CASRGTGLGETQYF. The genes are TRBV6-2 or TRBV6-3 and TRBJ2-5; 9 bases line up with TRBD1. From germline, CDR1 is MNHEY and CDR2 SVGEGT. This CDR3 has 14 amino acids. The trim removed 6 bases at V and 5 bases at J, leaving 7 bases unmatched.

As concerns this clonotype: A far larger clone is off by one base, so a read error is likely. The chain employs TRBV19 and TRBJ2-1, with D possibly being TRBD1 (6 bases). Trimming cost V 2 bases and J 10 bases, with 15 bases left between them. This CDR3 has 14 residues. From germline, CDR1 is LNHDA and CDR2 SQIVND (reference sequence). The CDR3 region has the DNA TGTGCCAGTAGTATAACGGACAGACCCTACGAGCAGTTCTTC. It yields the protein CASSITDRPYEQFF.

The genes are TRBV5-4 and TRBJ1-6; D possibly corresponds to TRBD1 (5 bases). V dropped 4 bases and J dropped 9 bases, with 17 bases sitting between them. Germline V gives CDR1 SGHNT, CDR2 YYREEE (reference sequence). CDR3 length: 15 residues. CDR3 nucleotide sequence: TGTGCCAGCAGCGCTGAGCCCAGGGAAGGTTCACCCCTCCACTTT. Translated, it gives CASSAEPREGSPLHF.

This clonotype has just a few counts. The genes are TRBV3-1 and TRBJ1-6; no definite D call. Trimming removed 8 bases from V and 10 bases from J, with 15 bases in between. Germline V gene sequence: CDR1 LGHDT, CDR2 YNNKEL (reference sequence). CDR3 length: 13 amino acids. The chain's CDR3 is CASENGGVSPLHF. The CDR3 coding sequence is TGTGCCAGCGAAAACGGAGGAGTGTCACCCCTCCACTTT.

The chain is built from TRBV4-2 and TRBJ1-1, with a tentative D call TRBD1 (5 bases). Germline CDR1 LGHNA, CDR2 YNFKEQ. Trimming took 0 bases from V and 10 from J, leaving 12 bases between them. The CDR3 totals 13 residues. The CDR3 sequence is CASSQEVQGLAFF. The CDR3 DNA reads TGTGCCAGCAGCCAAGAGGTTCAGGGTCTAGCTTTCTTT.

The chain recombines TRBV12-5 with TRBJ2-3; D unresolved. V lost 1 base, J lost 2 bases, and 10 bases lay in between. Germline V gene lookup returns CDR1 LGHNT and CDR2 FRNRAP. This CDR3 region has 15 residues. CDR3 loop: CASGLGPRVTDTQYF. The CDR3 DNA follows: TGTGCTAGTGGTTTGGGTCCTAGGGTCACAGATACGCAGTATTTT.

This clonotype was recorded many times. This chain connects TRBV5-4 to TRBJ2-7, with D unclear. The V gene lost 4 bases and the J gene lost 0 bases, with 20 bases spanning the gap. CDR3 size: 17 residues. The V gene's germline CDR1 is SGHNT and CDR2 YYREEE (reference sequence). This chain's CDR3 is CASSRLNSRPSSYEQYF. The CDR3 nucleotides read TGTGCCAGCAGCCGTTTAAACTCCCGACCAAGCTCCTACGAGCAGTACTTC.

The sample holds many counts of this clonotype. V gene TRBV3-1 combines with J gene TRBJ2-2; D might be TRBD2 (6 bases). The germline gives CDR1 LGHDT, CDR2 YNNKEL (reference sequence). Trimming removed 1 base at V and 10 bases at J, with 13 bases between. The CDR3 runs to 14 residues. CDR3 sequence: CASSQAPGAAELFF. The CDR3, as DNA: TGTGCCAGCAGCCAAGCCCCGGGAGCGGCGGAGCTGTTTTTT. The variable domain in full, completed from reference TRBV3-1 and TRBJ2-2, reads DTAVSQTPKYLVTQMGNDKSIKCEQNLGHDTMYWYKQDSKKFLKIMFSYNNKELIINETVPNRFSPKSPDKAHLNLHINSLELGDSAVYFCASSQAPGAAELFFGEGSRLTVL.

This clonotype was seen many times. The chain is built from TRBV20-1 and TRBJ2-3, with TRBD1 matching over 10 bases. There are 15 residues in the CDR3. The V gene end was trimmed by 2 bases and the J gene end by 4 bases; junction bases not matched to a gene: 6. Germline assignment: CDR1 DFQATT and CDR2 SNEGSKA (reference sequence). CDR3 coding DNA: TGCAGTGCTAGAACCGGGACAGGGGTTCCAGATACGCAGTATTTT. Encoded protein: CSARTGTGVPDTQYF.

As for this clonotype: A far larger clone is off by one base, so a read error is likely. The rearrangement uses TRBV28 and TRBJ2-7; D is uncertain. Germline V lookup: CDR1 MDHEN, CDR2 SYDVKM. The CDR3 is 15 amino acids. V dropped 1 base and J dropped 7 bases, with 17 bases sitting between them. CDR3 DNA sequence: TGTGCCAGCAGTTTATTTCGGGTCTCCTACAATGAGCAGTACTTC. Its protein product is CASSLFRVSYNEQYF.

This clonotype was recorded many times. CDR3 DNA sequence: TGTGCCAGCAGGGCGGGGGGGTCCACAGATACGCAGTATTTT. This sequence encodes CASRAGGSTDTQYF. The chain uses TRBV6-2 or TRBV6-3 and TRBJ2-3; 9 bases are shared with TRBD2. The CDR3 consists of 14 residues. The germline gives CDR1 MNHEY, CDR2 SVGEGT. Losses at the gene ends were 6 bases for V and 2 bases for J; bases not matched to a gene: 3.

The table lists this clonotype with many counts. The rearrangement joins TRBV7-2 to TRBJ2-7; D assignment may be TRBD1 or TRBD2 (5 bases each). This CDR3 is 15 amino acids long. V lost 5 bases, J lost 0 bases, and 14 bases lay in between. In germline, CDR1 is SGHTA, CDR2 FQGNSA. CDR3 loop: CASSLPGTGSYEQYF. CDR3 DNA: TGTGCCAGCAGCCTCCCCGGGACGGGCTCCTACGAGCAGTACTTC. Combining the CDR3 with reference TRBV7-2 and TRBJ2-7 gives the whole variable domain GAGVSQSPSNKVTEKGKDVELRCDPISGHTALYWYRQSLGQGLEFLIYFQGNSAPDKSGLPSDRFSAERTGGSVSTLTIQRTQQEDSAVYLCASSLPGTGSYEQYFGPGTRLTVT.

This clonotype was seen repeatedly, ten times or more. The J gene is TRBJ1-1, the V gene TRBV29-1; D gene ambiguous. CDR3 length equals 13 residues. The V end was cut by 4 bases, the J end by 2 bases, with 11 bases between. Germline assignment: CDR1 SQVTM and CDR2 ANQGSEA. The CDR3 DNA reads as TGCAGCGTTGTGTTTGTGAGTAACACTGAAGCTTTCTTT. Protein sequence: CSVVFVSNTEAFF.

CDR3 bases: TGTGCCAGCAGTTACTCGAACAGGGGCGCTTTGGAAGCTTTCTTT. Protein sequence: CASSYSNRGALEAFF. The rearrangement links TRBV6-5 to TRBJ1-1; 7 bases fit TRBD1. Germline assignment: CDR1 MNHEY and CDR2 SVGAGI. The CDR3 runs to 15 residues. V shed 0 bases and J 8 bases; nucleotides not matched to a gene: 9.

The chain couples TRBV9 to TRBJ2-3; D perhaps matches TRBD2 (6 bases). The germline gives CDR1 SGDLS, CDR2 YYNGEE. CDR3 length: 15 amino acids. Trimming took off 4 bases at V and 3 bases at J, with 15 bases between the two ends. The CDR3 DNA is TGTGCCAGCAGCAAGGACGGGAGCCTAACAGATACGCAGTATTTT. Its protein is CASSKDGSLTDTQYF.

This clonotype came up many times. This rearrangement joins TRBV7-2 to TRBJ2-7; TRBD2 matches 9 bases. The CDR3 totals 14 residues. Germline CDR1 and CDR2: SGHTA and FQGNSA. After removal of 4 bases from V and 5 bases from J, the junction contained 6 bases not matched to a gene. The CDR3 loop reads CASSSTGTSNEQYF. Here the CDR3 DNA reads TGTGCCAGCAGCTCTACCGGGACTAGCAACGAGCAGTACTTC.

This clonotype was counted many times. V is TRBV3-1 and J is TRBJ2-1; possible D gene TRBD2, 5 bases. This CDR3 has 14 amino acids. V lost 2 bases and J lost 5, with 10 bases in between. Germline CDR1 and CDR2: LGHDT and YNNKEL (reference sequence). In nucleotides, the CDR3 is TGTGCCAGCAGCCAACTATCACTAGACAATGAGCAGTTCTTC. This sequence encodes CASSQLSLDNEQFF.

A note on this clonotype: This likely stems from a read error, as it lies one base from a far larger clone. V is TRBV3-1 and J is TRBJ2-7, with TRBD2 matching over 11 bases. Germline V lookup: CDR1 LGHDT, CDR2 YNNKEL (reference sequence). Losses at the gene ends were 6 bases for V and 7 bases for J; bases not matched to a gene: 14. This CDR3 contains 16 residues. DNA of the CDR3: TGTGCCAGCAGTCAAATCCTATTAGCTAGCGGGAGGGAGCAGTACTTC. This sequence encodes CASSQILLASGREQYF.

This clonotype was counted ten times or more. Sequence at one end of the junction differs from germline and may be a read error. The CDR3 reads CASSPRDSSYEQYF. The CDR3 DNA sequence: TGCGCCAGCAGCCCTAGGGACAGTTCCTACGAGCAGTACTTC. This chain uses TRBV7-8 with TRBJ2-7; TRBD1 aligns across 7 bases. There are 14 residues in the CDR3. Germline values: CDR1 SGHVS, CDR2 FQNEAQ.

The sample holds many counts of this clonotype. This chain connects TRBV4-2 to TRBJ1-5; no definite D call. The CDR3 has 16 residues. Trimming took 0 bases from V and 7 from J, leaving 16 bases between them. In germline, CDR1 is LGHNA, CDR2 YNFKEQ. In nucleotides, the CDR3 is TGTGCCAGCAGCCAAGACGGCGCGGGCCCCAAGCAGCCCCAGCATTTT. Translation: CASSQDGAGPKQPQHF.

This clonotype was seen ten or more times. The rearrangement links TRBV19 to TRBJ2-5; D is unclear. V was clipped by 3 bases and J by 5 bases, with 19 bases between them. This CDR3 contains 16 residues. The germline gives CDR1 LNHDA, CDR2 SQIVND (reference sequence). In nucleotides, the CDR3 is TGTGCCAGTAGTATCAGTGGCGGTCGAAAGTCGGAGACCCAGTACTTC. The encoded protein is CASSISGGRKSETQYF.